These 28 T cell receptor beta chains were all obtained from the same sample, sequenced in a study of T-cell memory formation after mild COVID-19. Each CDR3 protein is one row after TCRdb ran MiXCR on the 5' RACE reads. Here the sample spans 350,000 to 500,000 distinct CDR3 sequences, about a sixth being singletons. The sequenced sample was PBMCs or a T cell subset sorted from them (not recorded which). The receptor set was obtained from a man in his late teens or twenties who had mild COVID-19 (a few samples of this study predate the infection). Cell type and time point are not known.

The CDR3 region has the DNA TGTGCCAGCAGCTTAAGAGGGACGATGAACACTGAAGCTTTCTTT. Translating it yields CASSLRGTMNTEAFF. This chain joins TRBV7-9 and TRBJ1-1; the D gene is possibly TRBD1 (5 bases). The germline V and J ends were trimmed by 2 bases and 0 bases, with 10 bases remaining between them. Germline CDR1 SEHNR, CDR2 FQNEAQ (reference sequence). The CDR3 totals 15 residues.

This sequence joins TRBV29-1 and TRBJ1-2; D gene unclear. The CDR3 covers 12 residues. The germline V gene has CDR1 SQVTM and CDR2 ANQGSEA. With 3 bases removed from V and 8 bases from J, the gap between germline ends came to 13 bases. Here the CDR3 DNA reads TGCAGCGTTGATCGGGGTCGGCGGGGCTACACCTTC. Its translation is CSVDRGRRGYTF.

In DNA form, the CDR3 reads TGTGCCAGCAGTGGATTGGAGTACTTC. It encodes CASSGLEYF. The chain links TRBV2 to TRBJ2-5; D ambiguous. CDR3 length: 9 residues. V was cut by 4 bases and J by 12 bases, with 6 bases left in between. From germline, CDR1 is SNHLY and CDR2 FYNNEI.

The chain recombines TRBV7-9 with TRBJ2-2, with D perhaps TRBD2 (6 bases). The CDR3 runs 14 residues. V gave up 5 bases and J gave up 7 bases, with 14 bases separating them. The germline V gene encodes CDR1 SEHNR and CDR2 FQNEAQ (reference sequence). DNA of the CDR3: TGTGCCAGCAGCCCGGGACTGACGAGCGGGGAGCTGTTTTTT. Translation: CASSPGLTSGELFF. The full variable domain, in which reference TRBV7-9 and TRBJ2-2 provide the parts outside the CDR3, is DTGVSQNPRHKITKRGQNVTFRCDPISEHNRLYWYRQTLGQGPEFLTYFQNEAQLEKSRLLSDRFSAERPKGSFSTLEIQRTEQGDSAMYLCASSPGLTSGELFFGEGSRLTVL.

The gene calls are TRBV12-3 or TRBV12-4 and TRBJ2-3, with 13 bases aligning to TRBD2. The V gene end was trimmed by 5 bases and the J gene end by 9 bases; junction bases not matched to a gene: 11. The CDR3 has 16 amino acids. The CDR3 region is CASSTGTSGDGPTQYF. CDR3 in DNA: TGTGCCAGCAGTACTGGGACTAGCGGGGATGGGCCAACGCAGTATTTT.

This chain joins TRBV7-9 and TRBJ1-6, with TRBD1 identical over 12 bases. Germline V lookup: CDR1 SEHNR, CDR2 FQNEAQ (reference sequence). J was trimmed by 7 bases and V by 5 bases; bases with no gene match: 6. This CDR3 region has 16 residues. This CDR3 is CASSPPGTGGNSPLHF. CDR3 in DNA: TGTGCCAGCAGCCCCCCGGGGACAGGGGGCAATTCACCCCTCCACTTT.

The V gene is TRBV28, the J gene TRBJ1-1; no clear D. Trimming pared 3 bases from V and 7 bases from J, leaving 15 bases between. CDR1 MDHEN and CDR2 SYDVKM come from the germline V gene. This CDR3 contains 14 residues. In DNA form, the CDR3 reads TGTGCCAGCAGTTTTAAGAGGTCCCGGTTTGAAGCTTTCTTT. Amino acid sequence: CASSFKRSRFEAFF. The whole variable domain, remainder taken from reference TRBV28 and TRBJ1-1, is DVKVTQSSRYLVKRTGEKVFLECVQDMDHENMFWYRQDPGLGLRLIYFSYDVKMKEKGDIPEGYSVSREKKERFSLILESASTNQTSMYLCASSFKRSRFEAFFGQGTRLTVV.

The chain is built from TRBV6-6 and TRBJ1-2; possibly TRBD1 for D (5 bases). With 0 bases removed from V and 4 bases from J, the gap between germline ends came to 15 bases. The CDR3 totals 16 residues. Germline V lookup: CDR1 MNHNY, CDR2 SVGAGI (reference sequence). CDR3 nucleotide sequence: TGTGCCAGCAGTTACTCGTGGGGGAAAAGGGGCTATGGCTACACCTTC. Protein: CASSYSWGKRGYGYTF.

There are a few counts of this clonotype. CDR3 in DNA: TGTGCCAGCAGCTTATCAGAGTTCGCTAGCAGATCCTACGAGCAGTACTTC. Residues: CASSLSEFASRSYEQYF. The V call is TRBV7-6, the J call TRBJ2-7; possibly TRBD2 for D (5 bases). CDR1 and CDR2 (germline): SGHVS, FNYEAQ. Deletions cut 2 bases from V and 1 base from J, with 18 bases between. The length of the CDR3 is 17 residues.

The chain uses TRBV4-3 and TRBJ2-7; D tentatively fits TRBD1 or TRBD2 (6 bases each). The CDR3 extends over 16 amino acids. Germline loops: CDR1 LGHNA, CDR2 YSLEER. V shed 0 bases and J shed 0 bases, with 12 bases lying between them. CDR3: CASSQEMGGSSYEQYF. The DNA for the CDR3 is TGCGCCAGCAGCCAAGAGATGGGGGGCTCCTCCTACGAGCAGTACTTC.

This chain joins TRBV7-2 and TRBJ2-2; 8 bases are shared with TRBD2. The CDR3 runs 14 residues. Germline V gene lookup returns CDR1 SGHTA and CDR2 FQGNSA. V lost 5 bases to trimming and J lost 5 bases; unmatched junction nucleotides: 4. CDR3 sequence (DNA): TGTGCCAGCAGCCGGGGGGGCGTAACCGGGGAGCTGTTTTTT. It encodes CASSRGGVTGELFF.

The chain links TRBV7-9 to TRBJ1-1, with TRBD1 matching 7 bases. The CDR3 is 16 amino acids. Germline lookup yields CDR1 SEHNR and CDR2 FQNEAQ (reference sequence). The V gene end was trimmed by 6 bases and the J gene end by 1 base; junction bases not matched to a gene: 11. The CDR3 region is CASRRTPGQPNTEAFF. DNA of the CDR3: TGTGCCAGCAGACGAACACCGGGACAGCCGAACACTGAAGCTTTCTTT. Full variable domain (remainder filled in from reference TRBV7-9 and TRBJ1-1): DTGVSQNPRHKITKRGQNVTFRCDPISEHNRLYWYRQTLGQGPEFLTYFQNEAQLEKSRLLSDRFSAERPKGSFSTLEIQRTEQGDSAMYLCASRRTPGQPNTEAFFGQGTRLTVV.

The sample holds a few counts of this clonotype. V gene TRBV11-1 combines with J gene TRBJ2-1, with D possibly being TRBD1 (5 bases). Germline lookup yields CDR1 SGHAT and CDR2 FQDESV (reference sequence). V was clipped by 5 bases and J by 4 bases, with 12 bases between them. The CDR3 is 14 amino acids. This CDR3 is CASSNPTEYNEQFF. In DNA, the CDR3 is TGTGCCAGCAGCAACCCGACAGAGTACAATGAGCAGTTCTTC.

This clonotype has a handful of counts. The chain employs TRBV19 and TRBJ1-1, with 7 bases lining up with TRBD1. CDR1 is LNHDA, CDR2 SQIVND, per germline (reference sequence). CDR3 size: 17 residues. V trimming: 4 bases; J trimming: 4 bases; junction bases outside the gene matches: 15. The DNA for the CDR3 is TGTGCCAGTAGTACCTCCGGGACAGCATTCGGTCGCACTGAAGCTTTCTTT. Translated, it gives CASSTSGTAFGRTEAFF.

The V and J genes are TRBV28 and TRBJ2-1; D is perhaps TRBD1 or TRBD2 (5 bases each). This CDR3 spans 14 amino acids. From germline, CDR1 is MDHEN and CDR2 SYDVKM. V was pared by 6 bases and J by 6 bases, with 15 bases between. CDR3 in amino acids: CASRKAGTGNEQFF. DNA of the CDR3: TGTGCCAGCAGAAAGGCTGGGACCGGCAATGAGCAGTTCTTC.

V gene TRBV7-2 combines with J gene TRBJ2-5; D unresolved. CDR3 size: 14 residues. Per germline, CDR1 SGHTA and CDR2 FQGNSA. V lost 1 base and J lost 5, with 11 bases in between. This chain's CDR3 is CASSLGVWAETQYF. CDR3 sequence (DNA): TGTGCCAGCAGCTTAGGAGTCTGGGCGGAGACCCAGTACTTC.

As DNA, the CDR3 is TGTGCCAGCAGCCGAGAGATAGGGCAGGGGCAGCATTTT. This codes for CASSREIGQGQHF. The rearrangement links TRBV11-2 to TRBJ1-5; a possible D gene is TRBD1 (6 bases). V dropped 5 bases and J dropped 13 bases, with 18 bases sitting between them. CDR3 size: 13 residues. The germline V gene encodes CDR1 SGHAT and CDR2 FQNNGV.

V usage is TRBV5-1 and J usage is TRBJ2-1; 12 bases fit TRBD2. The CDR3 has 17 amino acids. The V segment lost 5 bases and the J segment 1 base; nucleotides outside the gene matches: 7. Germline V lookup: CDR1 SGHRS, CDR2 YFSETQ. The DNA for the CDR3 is TGCGCCAGCAGGTCTAGCGGGGGGGCCCAGTCCTACAATGAGCAGTTCTTC. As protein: CASRSSGGAQSYNEQFF.

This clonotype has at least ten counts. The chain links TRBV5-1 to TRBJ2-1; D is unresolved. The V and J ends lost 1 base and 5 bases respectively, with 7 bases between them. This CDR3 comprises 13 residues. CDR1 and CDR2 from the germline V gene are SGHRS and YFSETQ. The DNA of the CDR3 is TGCGCCAGCAGCTTGTCCCAGAACAATGAGCAGTTCTTC. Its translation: CASSLSQNNEQFF.

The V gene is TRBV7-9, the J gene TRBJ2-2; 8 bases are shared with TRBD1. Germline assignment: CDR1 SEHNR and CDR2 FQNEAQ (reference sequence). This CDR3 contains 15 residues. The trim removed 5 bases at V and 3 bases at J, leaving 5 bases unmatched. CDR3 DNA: TGTGCCAGCAGCCCGTCGGACAGGGACACCGGGGAGCTGTTTTTT. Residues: CASSPSDRDTGELFF. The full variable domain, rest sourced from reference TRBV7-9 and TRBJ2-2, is DTGVSQNPRHKITKRGQNVTFRCDPISEHNRLYWYRQTLGQGPEFLTYFQNEAQLEKSRLLSDRFSAERPKGSFSTLEIQRTEQGDSAMYLCASSPSDRDTGELFFGEGSRLTVL.

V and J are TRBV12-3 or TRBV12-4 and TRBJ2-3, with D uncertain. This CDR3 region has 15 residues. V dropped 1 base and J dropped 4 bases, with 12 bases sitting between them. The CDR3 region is CASSLGGYSADTQYF. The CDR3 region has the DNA TGTGCCAGCAGTTTAGGGGGTTATTCCGCAGATACGCAGTATTTT.

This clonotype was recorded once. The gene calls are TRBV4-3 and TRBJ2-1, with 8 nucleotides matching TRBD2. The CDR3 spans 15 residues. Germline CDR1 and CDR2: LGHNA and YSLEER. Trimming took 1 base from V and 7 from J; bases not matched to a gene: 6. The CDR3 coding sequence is TGCGCCAGCAGCCAAGTCCAGCGGGGGTTAAATGAGCAGTTCTTC. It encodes CASSQVQRGLNEQFF.

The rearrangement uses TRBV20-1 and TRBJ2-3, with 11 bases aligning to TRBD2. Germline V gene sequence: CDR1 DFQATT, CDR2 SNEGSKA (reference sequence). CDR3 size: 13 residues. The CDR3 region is CRAGLAGTDTQYF. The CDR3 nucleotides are TGCAGGGCGGGACTAGCGGGCACAGATACGCAGTATTTT.

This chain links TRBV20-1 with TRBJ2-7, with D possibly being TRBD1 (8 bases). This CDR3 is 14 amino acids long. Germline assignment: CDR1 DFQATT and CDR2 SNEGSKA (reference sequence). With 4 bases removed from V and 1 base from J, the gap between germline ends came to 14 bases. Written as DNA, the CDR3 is TGCAGTGCTACCCACAGGGGGGGTTCCTACGAGCAGTACTTC. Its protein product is CSATHRGGSYEQYF.

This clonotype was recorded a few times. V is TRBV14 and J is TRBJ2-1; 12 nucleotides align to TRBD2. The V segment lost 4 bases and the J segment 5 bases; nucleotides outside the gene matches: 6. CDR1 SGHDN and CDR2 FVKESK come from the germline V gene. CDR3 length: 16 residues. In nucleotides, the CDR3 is TGTGCCAGCAGCCCCCTAGCGGGGGGGGCACACAATGAGCAGTTCTTC. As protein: CASSPLAGGAHNEQFF.

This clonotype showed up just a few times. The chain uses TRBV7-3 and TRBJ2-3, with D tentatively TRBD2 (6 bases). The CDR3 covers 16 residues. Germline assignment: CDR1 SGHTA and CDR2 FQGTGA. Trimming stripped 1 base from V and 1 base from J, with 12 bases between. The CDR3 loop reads CASSLMKGLGTDTQYF. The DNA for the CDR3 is TGTGCCAGCAGCTTAATGAAGGGACTTGGCACAGATACGCAGTATTTT.

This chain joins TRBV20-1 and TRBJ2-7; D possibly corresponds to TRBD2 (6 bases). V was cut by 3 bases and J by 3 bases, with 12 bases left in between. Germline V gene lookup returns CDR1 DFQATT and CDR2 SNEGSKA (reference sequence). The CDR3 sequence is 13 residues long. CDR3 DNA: TGCAGTGCTAGCGAGGGCGGGGACTACGAGCAGTACTTC. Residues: CSASEGGDYEQYF.

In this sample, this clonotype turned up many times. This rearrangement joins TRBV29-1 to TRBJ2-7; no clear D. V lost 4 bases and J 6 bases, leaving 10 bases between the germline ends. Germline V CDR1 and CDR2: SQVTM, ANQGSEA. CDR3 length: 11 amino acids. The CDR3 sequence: CSVGVTAEQYF. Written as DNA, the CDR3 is TGCAGCGTTGGTGTCACCGCCGAGCAGTACTTC.